This T cell receptor beta chain was profiled in a study of T-cell memory formation after mild COVID-19. Turning to the study itself: TCR clusters showed largely donor specificity. General study findings and limits: There was a balanced CD4/CD8 profile in clones contracting day 15 to 85, and later expanders leaned CD4+.

Notes on this clonotype: What it binds is not known.

The CDR3 covers 14 residues. Trimming removed 0 bases at V and 4 bases at J, with 9 bases between. CDR1 LGHDT and CDR2 YNNKEL come from the germline V gene (reference sequence). UMIs and sample barcodes were carried by the TCR alpha and TCR beta cDNA libraries that 5'RACE produced using constant-segment primers. TCRdb re-analysed the 5' RACE reads in MiXCR, keeping a single row per CDR3 protein. The table includes just under 550,000 distinct CDR3 sequences, roughly 22% detected once. This chain uses TRBV3-1 with TRBJ2-5; no reliable D call. The source material was PBMCs or a T cell subset sorted from them (not recorded which). This TCR came from an adult woman who had mild COVID-19 (a few samples of this study predate the infection). Cell type and time point are not known. The CDR3, as DNA: TGTGCCAGCAGCCAAGACCCGGGCCGAGAGACCCAGTACTTC. This encodes CASSQDPGRETQYF.